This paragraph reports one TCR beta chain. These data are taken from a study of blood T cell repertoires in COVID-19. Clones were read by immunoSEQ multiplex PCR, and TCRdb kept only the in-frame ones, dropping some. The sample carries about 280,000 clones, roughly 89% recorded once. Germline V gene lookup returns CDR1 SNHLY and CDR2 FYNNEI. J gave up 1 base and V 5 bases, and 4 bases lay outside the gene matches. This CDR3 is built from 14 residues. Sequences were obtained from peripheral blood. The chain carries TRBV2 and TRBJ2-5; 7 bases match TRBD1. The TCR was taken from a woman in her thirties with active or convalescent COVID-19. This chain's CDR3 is CASSSGTAQETQYF. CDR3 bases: TGTGCCAGCAGTTCCGGGACAGCCCAAGAGACCCAGTACTTC.